The 7 T cell receptor beta chains presented below share a single source sample, sequenced in a study of OX40 agonist ivuxolimab in advanced cancers. Generated by immunoSEQ multiplex PCR, the TCRdb table keeps only in-frame clones and is missing some. The profile shows 5,700 or so clones, 85% to 90% of them singletons. The input for sequencing was CD4+ or CD8+ T cells sorted from blood, taken in a trial of the OX40 agonist ivuxolimab. These receptors originate from an adult with an advanced solid tumor such as melanoma, head and neck, liver or kidney cancer.

The chain links TRBV6-5 to TRBJ1-4, with unresolved D. Trimming cost V 5 bases and J 0 bases, with 10 bases left between them. The CDR3 extends over 15 amino acids. Germline CDR1 reads MNHEY; CDR2 reads SVGAGI. The CDR3 sequence is CASSRTPTTNEKLFF. DNA of the CDR3: TGTGCCAGCAGTCGTACACCAACAACTAATGAAAAACTGTTTTTT.

The rearrangement links TRBV7-2 to TRBJ2-4; D possibly matches TRBD1 or TRBD2 (6 bases each). The ends were cut back, 2 bases at V and 8 bases at J, with 16 bases in the middle. The CDR3 runs 15 residues. Germline V gene sequence: CDR1 SGHTA, CDR2 FQGNSA. The chain's CDR3 is CASSLTQGPGDIQYF. DNA of the CDR3: TGTGCCAGCAGCTTAACCCAGGGGCCGGGGGACATTCAGTACTTC.

This chain links TRBV6-5 with TRBJ2-7; the D gene is possibly TRBD2 (6 bases). Per the germline V gene, CDR1 is MNHEY and CDR2 is SVGAGI. V lost 6 bases and J 6 bases, leaving 12 bases between the germline ends. The CDR3 is 12 amino acids. The CDR3 protein is CASSHGGSEQYF. The CDR3 nucleotides read TGTGCCAGCAGCCACGGGGGATCCGAGCAGTACTTC.

The chain employs TRBV10-2 and TRBJ1-1; unclear D gene. The CDR3 runs to 11 residues. V lost 2 bases to trimming and J lost 7 bases, with 5 bases between them. Germline loops: CDR1 WSHSY, CDR2 SAAADI. The CDR3: CASSEGNEAFF. The CDR3 DNA sequence: TGCGCCAGCAGTGAGGGAAATGAAGCTTTCTTT.

V is TRBV5-8 and J is TRBJ2-5; 7 bases agree with TRBD1. V was pared by 6 bases and J by 2 bases, with 7 bases of the junction left unmatched. The CDR3 spans 14 residues. Germline CDR1 reads SGHTS; CDR2 reads YDEGEE. The chain's CDR3 is CASTETGWQETQYF. CDR3 bases: TGTGCCAGCACCGAGACAGGGTGGCAAGAGACCCAGTACTTC.

This chain uses TRBV13 with TRBJ2-5; D is uncertain. This CDR3 spans 15 amino acids. Germline V CDR1 and CDR2: PRHDT, FYEKMQ (reference sequence). V shed 0 bases and J shed 1 base, with 9 bases lying between them. CDR3 sequence (DNA): TGTGCCAGCAGCTTAGGTGGCCAGTTCCAAGAGACCCAGTACTTC. Its translation is CASSLGGQFQETQYF. Full variable domain (rest looked up from reference TRBV13 and TRBJ2-5): AAGVIQSPRHLIKEKRETATLKCYPIPRHDTVYWYQQGPGQDPQFLISFYEKMQSDKGSIPDRFSAQQFSDYHSELNMSSLELGDSALYFCASSLGGQFQETQYFGPGTRLLVL.

The chain recombines TRBV29-1 with TRBJ1-1; no definite D call. The germline gives CDR1 SQVTM, CDR2 ANQGSEA. The V and J ends lost 6 bases and 0 bases respectively, with 11 bases between them. There are 13 residues in the CDR3. The CDR3 spells CSVVGGLNTEAFF. CDR3 nucleotides: TGCAGCGTGGTCGGAGGCCTGAACACTGAAGCTTTCTTT.